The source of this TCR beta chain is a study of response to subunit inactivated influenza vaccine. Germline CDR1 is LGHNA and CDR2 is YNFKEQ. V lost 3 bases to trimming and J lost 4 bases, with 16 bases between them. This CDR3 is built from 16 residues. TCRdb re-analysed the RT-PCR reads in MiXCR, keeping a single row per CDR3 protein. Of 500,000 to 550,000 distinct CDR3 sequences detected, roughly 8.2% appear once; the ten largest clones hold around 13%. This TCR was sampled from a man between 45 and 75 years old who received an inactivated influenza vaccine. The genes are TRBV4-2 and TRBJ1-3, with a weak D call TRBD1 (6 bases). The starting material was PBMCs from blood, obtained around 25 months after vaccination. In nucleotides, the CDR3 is TGTGCCAGCAGCCAGGACTCAGGGGCTATCGGAAACACCATATATTTT. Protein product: CASSQDSGAIGNTIYF.